This paragraph covers one TCR beta chain sequence. This CDR3 contains 15 residues. Germline V lookup: CDR1 KGHSH, CDR2 LQKENI. V gave up 6 bases and J gave up 6 bases; unmatched junction bases: 8. Enrolment of Seattle patients took place during active infection, and they were followed longitudinally. The source of the sample is a study of blood T cell repertoires in COVID-19. About the research overall: From the United States, Italy and Spain came samples of acute and convalescent COVID-19. From T cells, B-cell-depleted T cells, or PBMCs came the material, which was cDNA or gDNA.

This table comes from immunoSEQ multiplex PCR, and its TCRdb copy is limited to in-frame clones, with some not included. The sample shows 120,000 to 150,000 clones, roughly nine tenths of them seen only once. Sequenced material: peripheral blood. The clonotype was recovered from a human donor with COVID-19, enrolled during active disease. The donor label of this sample is uncertain. The chain combines TRBV18 with TRBJ1-5, with 10 bases identical to TRBD1. The CDR3 nucleotides read TGTGCCAGCTCGCCGACTGGGACAGGGGCTCAGCCCCAGCATTTT. Amino acids: CASSPTGTGAQPQHF.